The 22 T cell receptor beta chains listed next were all sequenced from one sample in a study of blood T cell repertoires in COVID-19. Sequenced by immunoSEQ multiplex PCR; TCRdb stores in-frame clones only, minus some. Seen here are roughly 260,000 clones, around 82% observed once, and the top ten hold approximately 4.9%. Specimen: peripheral blood. The receptors shown here come from an elderly woman with active or convalescent COVID-19.

The chain uses TRBV5-4 and TRBJ2-7; 7 bases line up with TRBD1. The CDR3 has 14 residues. CDR1 is SGHNT and CDR2 is YYREEE in the germline V gene (reference sequence). V dropped 1 base and J dropped 3; count of bases not matched to a gene: 4. CDR3 amino acids: CASSLTGAYYEQYF. In DNA, the CDR3 is TGTGCCAGCAGCTTGACAGGGGCGTACTACGAGCAGTACTTC.

The V and J genes are TRBV18 and TRBJ2-7; 7 bases fit TRBD1. After removal of 2 bases from V and 7 bases from J, the junction contained 11 bases not matched to a gene. Per germline, CDR1 KGHSH and CDR2 LQKENI. This CDR3 region has 15 residues. CDR3 coding DNA: TGTGCCAGCTCACCATCCGGGACAGAGGGGTCTGAGCAGTACTTC. Protein sequence: CASSPSGTEGSEQYF. Complete variable domain (other parts from reference TRBV18 and TRBJ2-7): NAGVMQNPRHLVRRRGQEARLRCSPMKGHSHVYWYRQLPEEGLKFMVYLQKENIIDESGMPKERFSAEFPKEGPSILRIQQVVRGDSAAYFCASSPSGTEGSEQYFGPGTRLTVT.

V is TRBV2 and J is TRBJ2-3; 8 bases fit TRBD2. Looked up from germline, CDR1 is SNHLY and CDR2 is FYNNEI. This CDR3 comprises 13 residues. J gave up 0 bases and V 9 bases, and 2 bases lay outside the gene matches. The CDR3 sequence is CASKRESTDTQYF. The CDR3 bases are TGTGCCAGTAAGCGGGAGAGCACAGATACGCAGTATTTT. Drawing the rest from reference TRBV2 and TRBJ2-3, the complete variable domain is EPEVTQTPSHQVTQMGQEVILRCVPISNHLYFYWYRQILGQKVEFLVSFYNNEISEKSEIFDDQFSVERPDGSNFTLKIRSTKLEDSAMYFCASKRESTDTQYFGPGTRLTVL.

This chain uses TRBV5-1 with TRBJ2-5, with D tentatively TRBD1 (6 bases). Trimming removed 2 bases from V and 4 bases from J, with 9 bases in between. Per the germline V gene, CDR1 is SGHRS and CDR2 is YFSETQ. The CDR3 runs 13 residues. CDR3 coding DNA: TGCGCCAGCAGCTTAATGACAGGAGAGACCCAGTACTTC. Protein product: CASSLMTGETQYF.

The chain carries TRBV28 and TRBJ1-2; D may be TRBD1 (5 bases). The CDR3 covers 14 residues. Trimming stripped 3 bases from V and 6 bases from J, with 14 bases between. The V gene's germline CDR1 is MDHEN and CDR2 SYDVKM. The CDR3 coding sequence is TGTGCCAGCAGTTTCCCTGGGGCCCGCGATGGCTACACCTTC. This codes for CASSFPGARDGYTF.

The chain employs TRBV29-1 and TRBJ2-3; TRBD2 matches 11 bases. Trimming removed 8 bases from V and 2 bases from J; junction bases left unmatched: 6. The CDR3 is 14 amino acids. Germline assignment: CDR1 SQVTM and CDR2 ANQGSEA. CDR3 bases: TGCAGCATCGGGACTAGCGGAAACACAGATACGCAGTATTTT. This gives the protein CSIGTSGNTDTQYF.

The chain combines TRBV19 with TRBJ2-6, with 12 bases identical to TRBD1. The J segment lost 4 bases and the V segment lost 4 bases, leaving 8 bases of the junction unmatched. The CDR3 consists of 18 residues. Per germline, CDR1 LNHDA and CDR2 SQIVND (reference sequence). The CDR3 coding sequence is TGTGCCAGTAGTACTCCCGGGACAGGGGGCGCGGGGGCCAACGTCCTGACTTTC. It specifies CASSTPGTGGAGANVLTF.

The J gene is TRBJ1-6, the V gene TRBV5-1, with TRBD1 matching over 7 bases. V dropped 0 bases and J dropped 7; count of bases not matched to a gene: 1. The CDR3 is 14 residues long. Germline V gene lookup returns CDR1 SGHRS and CDR2 YFSETQ. This CDR3 reads CASSLGDRNSPLHF. The CDR3 region has the DNA TGCGCCAGCAGCTTGGGGGACAGAAATTCACCCCTCCACTTT.

The chain employs TRBV5-1 and TRBJ1-4; D may be TRBD1 (5 bases). Germline V gene sequence: CDR1 SGHRS, CDR2 YFSETQ. The CDR3 is 16 amino acids. Deletions cut 1 base from V and 7 bases from J, with 17 bases between. DNA of the CDR3: TGCGCCAGCAGCTTGAGCGGGCAGGGCATGGGTGAAAAACTGTTTTTT. The encoded protein is CASSLSGQGMGEKLFF.

This sequence joins TRBV5-1 and TRBJ2-5, with 12 bases aligning to TRBD2. The trim removed 5 bases at V and 4 bases at J, leaving 6 bases unmatched. Per germline, CDR1 SGHRS and CDR2 YFSETQ. This CDR3 has 15 residues. DNA for the CDR3: TGCGCCAGCAGAGCTAGCGGGAGGGTCGGAGAGACCCAGTACTTC. Amino acid sequence: CASRASGRVGETQYF.

The chain joins TRBV27 to TRBJ1-5, with D maybe TRBD1 (5 bases). V was clipped by 7 bases and J by 0 bases, with 19 bases between them. Germline V gene data show CDR1 as MNHEY and CDR2 as SMNVEV (reference sequence). This CDR3 is built from 17 residues. The CDR3 DNA follows: TGTGCCAGCACACCTCTCTCGGGGGGATATAGCAATCAGCCCCAGCATTTT. It codes for CASTPLSGGYSNQPQHF.

This clone was seen only a few times. The sample has other DNA sequences that encode this CDR3 too. This chain links TRBV5-1 with TRBJ2-1; 12 nucleotides match TRBD2. The V segment lost 4 bases and the J segment 4 bases; nucleotides outside the gene matches: 6. This CDR3 region has 16 residues. CDR1 is SGHRS, CDR2 YFSETQ, per germline. CDR3 sequence (DNA): TGCGCCAGCAGCCTCTCTAGCGGGAGGGGTTACAATGAGCAGTTCTTC. Amino acid sequence: CASSLSSGRGYNEQFF.

V usage is TRBV15 and J usage is TRBJ2-5, with D possibly matching TRBD1 (6 bases). The CDR3 is made up of 17 amino acids. The V gene lost 1 base and the J gene lost 5 bases, with 20 bases spanning the gap. The germline CDR1 and CDR2 sequences are LNHNV and YYDKDF (reference sequence). The chain's CDR3 is CATSRGIELQGPETQYF. DNA of the CDR3: TGTGCCACCAGCAGAGGCATAGAATTACAGGGCCCCGAGACCCAGTACTTC.

CDR3 protein: CASSISGGSTDTQYF. The CDR3 DNA reads as TGTGCCAGTAGTATTTCCGGGGGTAGCACAGATACGCAGTATTTT. The chain couples TRBV19 to TRBJ2-3, with D tentatively TRBD2 (6 bases). The CDR3 runs to 15 residues. Germline CDR1 LNHDA, CDR2 SQIVND (reference sequence). V was shortened by 3 bases and J by 0 bases, with 10 bases between the two germline ends.

CDR3 in amino acids: CATSRVVSGTGELFF. The CDR3 bases are TGTGCCACCAGCAGAGTAGTTAGCGGGACCGGGGAGCTGTTTTTT. The chain carries TRBV15 and TRBJ2-2, with TRBD2 matching over 7 bases. The ends lost 1 base at V and 5 bases at J; junction bases unmatched: 4. The length of the CDR3 is 15 residues. Germline V CDR1 and CDR2: LNHNV, YYDKDF (reference sequence). Using reference TRBV15 and TRBJ2-2 for the parts outside the CDR3, the full variable domain is DAMVIQNPRYQVTQFGKPVTLSCSQTLNHNVMYWYQQKSSQAPKLLFHYYDKDFNNEADTPDNFQSRRPNTSFCFLDIRSPGLGDTAMYLCATSRVVSGTGELFFGEGSRLTVL.

V is TRBV2 and J is TRBJ1-6; D unclear. Trimming left V 5 bases short and J 7 bases short, with 18 bases between. Germline CDR1 reads SNHLY; CDR2 reads FYNNEI. CDR3 length: 16 amino acids. CDR3 sequence: CASSLVDWQVNSPLHF. The CDR3 nucleotides read TGTGCCAGCAGTCTCGTGGACTGGCAGGTCAATTCACCCCTCCACTTT.

V is TRBV5-1 and J is TRBJ1-4; 9 bases line up with TRBD1. Trimming at V came to 4 bases and at J to 4 bases, leaving 2 bases not matched to a gene. The CDR3 consists of 14 residues. CDR1 SGHRS and CDR2 YFSETQ come from the germline V gene. The CDR3 sequence: CASSMGQGNEKLFF. The CDR3 DNA is TGCGCCAGCAGCATGGGACAGGGTAATGAAAAACTGTTTTTT.

This clone was seen only a few times. The chain links TRBV5-1 to TRBJ1-1; possible D gene TRBD1, 6 bases. Trimming took off 5 bases at V and 10 bases at J, with 18 bases between the two ends. Per germline, CDR1 SGHRS and CDR2 YFSETQ. This CDR3 spans 13 amino acids. The CDR3 loop is CASSRDTRGLAFF. The CDR3 coding sequence is TGCGCCAGCAGTAGGGACACCCGGGGATTAGCTTTCTTT. Variable domain in full (rest from reference TRBV5-1 and TRBJ1-1): KAGVTQTPRYLIKTRGQQVTLSCSPISGHRSVSWYQQTPGQGLQFLFEYFSETQRNKGNFPGRFSGRQFSNSRSEMNVSTLELGDSALYLCASSRDTRGLAFFGQGTRLTVV.

This clone was recorded once. The chain joins TRBV7-9 to TRBJ1-3, with no clear D. This CDR3 spans 15 amino acids. Trimming took off 5 bases at V and 4 bases at J, with 15 bases between the two ends. The V gene's germline CDR1 is SEHNR and CDR2 FQNEAQ (reference sequence). The CDR3 DNA follows: TGTGCCAGCAGCCTACCCCCGCGAATGGGAAACACCATATATTTT. Protein sequence: CASSLPPRMGNTIYF. The whole variable domain, filled in from reference TRBV7-9 and TRBJ1-3, reads DTGVSQNPRHKITKRGQNVTFRCDPISEHNRLYWYRQTLGQGPEFLTYFQNEAQLEKSRLLSDRFSAERPKGSFSTLEIQRTEQGDSAMYLCASSLPPRMGNTIYFGEGSWLTVV.

There are a few counts of this clone. The chain uses TRBV5-1 and TRBJ1-1, with 7 bases that match TRBD1. The CDR3 has 14 residues. V shed 4 bases, J shed 5 bases, and the junction held 8 bases outside the gene matches. Germline CDR1 and CDR2: SGHRS and YFSETQ. CDR3 protein: CASSHSGQVTEAFF. CDR3 sequence (DNA): TGCGCCAGCAGCCATAGTGGACAGGTGACTGAAGCTTTCTTT.

The chain joins TRBV19 to TRBJ2-7; 7 bases fit TRBD1. Germline CDR1 and CDR2: LNHDA and SQIVND (reference sequence). The CDR3 runs 15 residues. The trim removed 6 bases at V and 5 bases at J, leaving 13 bases unmatched. This CDR3 is CASRERGRRGHEQYF. In DNA form, the CDR3 reads TGTGCCAGTAGAGAAAGGGGGCGCAGGGGCCACGAGCAGTACTTC. Filled out from reference TRBV19 and TRBJ2-7, the complete variable domain reads DGGITQSPKYLFRKEGQNVTLSCEQNLNHDAMYWYRQDPGQGLRLIYYSQIVNDFQKGDIAEGYSVSREKKESFPLTVTSAQKNPTAFYLCASRERGRRGHEQYFGPGTRLTVT.

The gene calls are TRBV24-1 and TRBJ2-1, with D possibly being TRBD2 (5 bases). V lost 1 base, J lost 4 bases, and 13 bases lay in between. CDR1 is KGHDR and CDR2 is SFDVKD in the germline V gene. The CDR3 extends over 16 amino acids. The DNA for the CDR3 is TGTGCCACCAGTGATTTCGGATCTACGGGGTACAATGAGCAGTTCTTC. This codes for CATSDFGSTGYNEQFF.